Shown below are 21 T cell receptor beta chains from a single sample sequenced in a study of T cell responses to AZD1222 COVID-19 vaccine. Using immunoSEQ multiplex PCR, the repertoire was profiled, and TCRdb retains in-frame clones only, with some absent. The sample yields 75,000 to 100,000 clones, over 85% seen once. The input for sequencing was peripheral blood, taken on day 0 of AZD1222 vaccination. All receptors derive from an adult in good health.

This sequence joins TRBV18 and TRBJ1-3; D possibly corresponds to TRBD1 (6 bases). The CDR3 runs 14 residues. Germline CDR1 reads KGHSH; CDR2 reads LQKENI. V lost 5 bases to trimming and J lost 4 bases, with 12 bases between them. The CDR3 spells CASSSTGTGNTIYF. CDR3 nucleotide sequence: TGTGCCAGCTCATCCACCGGGACAGGAAACACCATATATTTT.

V usage is TRBV6-2 or TRBV6-3 and J usage is TRBJ2-2; D ambiguous. With 4 bases removed from V and 0 bases from J, the gap between germline ends came to 6 bases. CDR3 length: 14 residues. Germline V gene sequence: CDR1 MNHEY, CDR2 SVGEGT. CDR3 nucleotides: TGTGCCAGCAGTTCAAGTACGAACACCGGGGAGCTGTTTTTT. This codes for CASSSSTNTGELFF.

V usage is TRBV19 and J usage is TRBJ1-1; a possible D gene is TRBD1 (5 bases). Trimming removed 5 bases from V and 0 bases from J, with 10 bases in between. This CDR3 is 14 amino acids long. Germline CDR1 and CDR2: LNHDA and SQIVND (reference sequence). CDR3: CASSFDSLNTEAFF. The CDR3 DNA reads TGTGCCAGTAGTTTCGACAGTTTGAACACTGAAGCTTTCTTT.

CDR3 protein: CASSLGAGARYEQFF. The DNA of the CDR3 is TGTGCCAGCAGCTTAGGCGCGGGGGCGCGTTATGAGCAGTTCTTC. This chain joins TRBV13 and TRBJ2-1; D may be TRBD2 (7 bases). In germline, CDR1 is PRHDT, CDR2 FYEKMQ (reference sequence). V dropped 0 bases and J dropped 8 bases, with 14 bases sitting between them. The CDR3 spans 15 residues.

This clone was picked up one time. V is TRBV19 and J is TRBJ2-5; perhaps TRBD1 as D (5 bases). V was trimmed by 5 bases and J by 3 bases, leaving 19 bases between them. The CDR3 is made up of 16 amino acids. Germline V gene sequence: CDR1 LNHDA, CDR2 SQIVND (reference sequence). DNA of the CDR3: TGTGCCAGTAGTCCCTTCACTAATGCAGGGAAAGAGACCCAGTACTTC. This gives the protein CASSPFTNAGKETQYF. Using reference TRBV19 and TRBJ2-5 for the parts outside the CDR3, the full variable domain is DGGITQSPKYLFRKEGQNVTLSCEQNLNHDAMYWYRQDPGQGLRLIYYSQIVNDFQKGDIAEGYSVSREKKESFPLTVTSAQKNPTAFYLCASSPFTNAGKETQYFGPGTRLLVL.

V gene TRBV3-1 (or the pseudogene TRBV3-2) combines with J gene TRBJ2-1; the match to TRBD2 covers 15 bases. CDR1 is LGHDT and CDR2 is YNNKEL in the germline V gene (reference sequence). The ends lost 2 bases at V and 7 bases at J; junction bases unmatched: 12. CDR3 length: 19 residues. CDR3 bases: TGTGCCAGCAGCCAAATCGCTGGGAGAGGGACTAGCGGGAGGAATGAGCAGTTCTTC. Encoded protein: CASSQIAGRGTSGRNEQFF.

The V and J genes are TRBV18 and TRBJ2-7, with D tentatively TRBD1 (5 bases). The CDR3 is made up of 12 amino acids. V lost 3 bases to trimming and J lost 5 bases, with 8 bases between them. Germline lookup yields CDR1 KGHSH and CDR2 LQKENI. CDR3 sequence: CASSPQGDEQYF. The CDR3 DNA follows: TGTGCCAGCTCACCTCAAGGGGACGAGCAGTACTTC.

This chain links TRBV3-1 (or the pseudogene TRBV3-2) with TRBJ1-1; 9 nucleotides align to TRBD1. The ends lost 4 bases at V and 5 bases at J; junction bases unmatched: 5. CDR1 is LGHDT, CDR2 YNNKEL, per germline (reference sequence). This CDR3 contains 14 residues. CDR3 region: CASSLDRGKTEAFF. In nucleotides, the CDR3 is TGTGCCAGCAGCCTGGACAGGGGAAAAACTGAAGCTTTCTTT.

This sequence joins TRBV5-4 and TRBJ2-5; tentatively, D is TRBD1 or TRBD2 (6 bases each). The CDR3 is 15 amino acids. Germline V gene lookup returns CDR1 SGHNT and CDR2 YYREEE (reference sequence). V was trimmed by 0 bases and J by 5 bases, leaving 14 bases between them. The CDR3 region has the DNA TGTGCCAGCAGCTTGGGTGGTAGGGGGGAGGAGACCCAGTACTTC. It yields the protein CASSLGGRGEETQYF.

The J gene is TRBJ1-2, the V gene TRBV5-8, with D uncertain. Trimming removed 0 bases from V and 3 bases from J, with 6 bases in between. The CDR3 length is 13 residues. Germline V gene lookup returns CDR1 SGHTS and CDR2 YDEGEE. The DNA of the CDR3 is TGTGCCAGCAGCTTGGTGGTAGACTATGGCTACACCTTC. Its translation is CASSLVVDYGYTF.

The chain carries TRBV28 and TRBJ2-7, with 7 bases lining up with TRBD2. Germline assignment: CDR1 MDHEN and CDR2 SYDVKM. The CDR3 totals 15 residues. After removal of 3 bases from V and 1 base from J, the junction contained 6 bases not matched to a gene. As DNA, the CDR3 is TGTGCCAGCAGTTTGTGGGAGGGCGGGTCCTACGAGCAGTACTTC. Translating gives CASSLWEGGSYEQYF.

The chain combines TRBV5-4 with TRBJ2-7, with 12 nucleotides matching TRBD2. The germline V gene encodes CDR1 SGHNT and CDR2 YYREEE (reference sequence). With V trimmed by 10 bases and J by 1 base, 6 bases remained unmatched. This CDR3 region has 14 residues. DNA for the CDR3: TGTGCCTCGGGACTAGCGGGCCGATCCTACGAGCAGTACTTC. As protein: CASGLAGRSYEQYF.

This rearrangement joins TRBV7-6 to TRBJ2-5; D ambiguous. Trimming stripped 4 bases from V and 2 bases from J, with 14 bases between. The CDR3 loop spans 15 amino acids. The germline CDR1 and CDR2 sequences are SGHVS and FNYEAQ. CDR3 nucleotide sequence: TGTGCCAGCAGCTCAATCCAGGTCTCTCAAGAGACCCAGTACTTC. Amino acids: CASSSIQVSQETQYF.

This chain links TRBV10-2 with TRBJ1-3, with D unresolved. This CDR3 is built from 12 residues. The V end was cut by 9 bases, the J end by 0 bases, with 6 bases between. Germline loops: CDR1 WSHSY, CDR2 SAAADI. CDR3 nucleotides: TGCGCCAGTACCTCCTCTGGAAACACCATATATTTT. Translated, it gives CASTSSGNTIYF.

V gene TRBV29-1 combines with J gene TRBJ2-5; no firm D call. Germline V gives CDR1 SQVTM, CDR2 ANQGSEA. The CDR3 has 12 amino acids. The V and J ends lost 6 bases and 8 bases respectively, with 16 bases between them. The DNA for the CDR3 is TGCAGCGTCTCTACAACTCAGAATACCCAGTACTTC. It encodes CSVSTTQNTQYF.

The CDR3 spells CASSQDSQGNTEAFF. In DNA form, the CDR3 reads TGCGCCAGCAGCCAAGATTCCCAGGGGAACACTGAAGCTTTCTTT. The J gene is TRBJ1-1, the V gene TRBV4-1; D might be TRBD1 (5 bases). The CDR3 contains 15 residues. The V and J ends lost 0 bases and 1 base respectively, with 9 bases between them. Germline lookup yields CDR1 MGHRA and CDR2 YSYEKL.

V is TRBV7-9 and J is TRBJ2-1, with 7 bases fitting TRBD2. The CDR3 runs 15 residues. Germline V gene sequence: CDR1 SEHNR, CDR2 FQNEAQ (reference sequence). J gave up 5 bases and V 0 bases, and 4 bases lay outside the gene matches. The CDR3, as DNA: TGTGCCAGCAGCTTAGCCGGCGGGAGACACAATGAGCAGTTCTTC. Protein: CASSLAGGRHNEQFF.

Only one count was recorded for this clone. The genes are TRBV2 and TRBJ1-1, with no clear D. Germline assignment: CDR1 SNHLY and CDR2 FYNNEI. The CDR3 is 13 residues long. Between the trimmed V and J ends, which lost 7 bases and 4 bases, there was a span of 13 bases. CDR3 sequence: CASTGSSVTEAFF. CDR3 bases: TGTGCCAGCACTGGCAGCAGCGTCACTGAAGCTTTCTTT.

This chain uses TRBV28 with TRBJ1-2; TRBD1 aligns across 9 bases. Germline V gives CDR1 MDHEN, CDR2 SYDVKM. CDR3 size: 14 residues. With 5 bases clipped from V and 4 bases from J, the junction kept 5 bases outside the gene matches. The chain's CDR3 is CASSQGQGGYGYTF. In nucleotides, the CDR3 is TGTGCCAGCAGTCAGGGACAGGGAGGCTATGGCTACACCTTC.

This chain joins TRBV24-1 and TRBJ1-1; 8 nucleotides line up with TRBD1. The V gene's germline CDR1 is KGHDR and CDR2 SFDVKD. This CDR3 spans 13 amino acids. Unmatched junction bases numbered 6, after V lost 3 bases and J lost 10 bases. CDR3 bases: TGTGCCACCAGTGATACCGGACAGGGTTCAGCTTTCTTT. Residues: CATSDTGQGSAFF.

This chain links TRBV6-2 or TRBV6-3 with TRBJ1-5; D gene uncertain. The CDR3 is 14 amino acids. Germline lookup yields CDR1 MNHEY and CDR2 SVGEGT. V was shortened by 0 bases and J by 6 bases, with 9 bases between the two germline ends. The CDR3 region has the DNA TGTGCCAGCAGTTACTCTGAGGCCACTCAGCCCCAGCATTTT. Protein product: CASSYSEATQPQHF.